What follows are 3 T cell receptor beta chains derived from one specimen sequenced in a study of graft-versus-host responses after intestinal transplantation. The assay was immunoSEQ multiplex PCR, and TCRdb's table has in-frame clones only and misses some. The data hold around 4,300 clones, with approximately 87% observed a single time. Time point defined: postoperative day 105 after intestinal transplantation (dayNNNN = postoperative day). Intraepithelial lymphocytes and lamina propria lymphocytes were released through processing of graft tissue. This specimen was ileum tissue, taken 105 days after intestinal transplantation. The receptors derive from a human patient who received an intestinal transplant, so some T cells may come from the graft donor.

The J gene is TRBJ2-4, the V gene TRBV4-3, with D perhaps matching TRBD2 (6 bases). Germline values: CDR1 LGHNA, CDR2 YSLEER. CDR3 length: 14 residues. Trimming left V 4 bases short and J 0 bases short, with 7 bases between. The CDR3: CASSPGLAKNIQYF. The CDR3 DNA reads as TGCGCCAGCAGCCCGGGACTAGCCAAAAACATTCAGTACTTC.

This chain joins TRBV11-2 and TRBJ1-1; D not certain. V was cut by 5 bases and J by 1 base, with 11 bases left in between. The CDR3 has 14 amino acids. Germline V gene sequence: CDR1 SGHAT, CDR2 FQNNGV. CDR3 amino acids: CASSAPSKNTEAFF. Here the CDR3 DNA reads TGTGCCAGCAGCGCGCCCTCCAAGAACACTGAAGCTTTCTTT.

The gene calls are TRBV7-9 and TRBJ2-7; 12 nucleotides align to TRBD2. The CDR3 length is 17 residues. From germline, CDR1 is SEHNR and CDR2 FQNEAQ (reference sequence). J gave up 1 base and V 4 bases, and 8 bases lay outside the gene matches. The CDR3 region is CASSSNILAGGSYEQYF. Here the CDR3 DNA reads TGTGCCAGCAGCTCCAACATACTAGCGGGGGGATCCTACGAGCAGTACTTC.